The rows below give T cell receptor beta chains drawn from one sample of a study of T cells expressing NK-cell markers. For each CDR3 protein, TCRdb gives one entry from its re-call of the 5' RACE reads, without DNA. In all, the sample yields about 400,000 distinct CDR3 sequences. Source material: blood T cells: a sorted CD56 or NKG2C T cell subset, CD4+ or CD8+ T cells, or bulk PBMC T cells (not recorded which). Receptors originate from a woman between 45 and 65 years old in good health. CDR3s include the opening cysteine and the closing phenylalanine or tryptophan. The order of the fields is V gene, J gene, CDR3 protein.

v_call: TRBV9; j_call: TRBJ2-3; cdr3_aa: CASSATSDTDTQYF
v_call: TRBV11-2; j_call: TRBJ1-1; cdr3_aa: CASSYQNTEAFF
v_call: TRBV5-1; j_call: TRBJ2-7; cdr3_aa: CASSSGGLENEQYF
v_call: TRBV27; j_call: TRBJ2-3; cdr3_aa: CASRQNYLVRDTQYF
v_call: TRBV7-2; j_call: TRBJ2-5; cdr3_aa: CASSFGTGETQYF
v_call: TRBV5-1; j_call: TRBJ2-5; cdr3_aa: CASRALSGTRETQYF
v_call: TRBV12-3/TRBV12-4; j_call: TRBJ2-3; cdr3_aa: CASSFRGLAGDTQYF
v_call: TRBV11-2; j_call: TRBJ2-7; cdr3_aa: CASSFTSGMQYF
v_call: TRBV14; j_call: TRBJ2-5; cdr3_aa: CASSHRLGIQETQYF
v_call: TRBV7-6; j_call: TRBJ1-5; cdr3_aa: CASSSDGVNNQPQHF
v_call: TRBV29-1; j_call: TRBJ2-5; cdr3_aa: CSVTGTQETQYF
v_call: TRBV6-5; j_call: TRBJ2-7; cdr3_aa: CASRVGGPSAHEQYF
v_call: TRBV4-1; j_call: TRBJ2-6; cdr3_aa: CASSPGRLSSGANVLTF
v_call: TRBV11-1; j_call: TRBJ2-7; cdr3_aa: CASSVAGGSYEQYF
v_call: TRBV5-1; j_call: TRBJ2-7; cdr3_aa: CASSLTGTEYEQYF
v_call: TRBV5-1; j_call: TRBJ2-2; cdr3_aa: CASSRGQGIGELFF
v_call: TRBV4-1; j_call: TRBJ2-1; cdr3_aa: CASSPPPSGNEQFF
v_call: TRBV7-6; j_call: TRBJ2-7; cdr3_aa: CASSPARNEQYF
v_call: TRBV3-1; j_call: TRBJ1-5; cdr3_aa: CASSQGHGGWPQHF
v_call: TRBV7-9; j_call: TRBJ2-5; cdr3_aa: CASSYNVRGPQETQYF
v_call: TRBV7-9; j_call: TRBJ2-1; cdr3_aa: CASSSQELQFF
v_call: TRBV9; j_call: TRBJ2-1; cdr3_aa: CASSPTSGRARDEQFF
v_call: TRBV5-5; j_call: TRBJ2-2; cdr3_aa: CASSLGPIPNTGELFF
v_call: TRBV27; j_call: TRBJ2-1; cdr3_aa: CASSSDLHNEQFF
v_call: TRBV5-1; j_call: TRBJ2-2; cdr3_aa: CASSSSGTGLTGELFF